Reported below is one TCR beta chain. The data belong to a study of blood T cell repertoires in COVID-19. Clones were sequenced by immunoSEQ multiplex PCR, and TCRdb holds only the in-frame ones, with some missing. In the table there are about 160,000 clones, 60% to 85% of which are singletons. Germline V gene sequence: CDR1 LGHDT, CDR2 YNNKEL (reference sequence). The CDR3 runs 13 residues. V gave up 4 bases and J gave up 12 bases; unmatched junction bases: 12. The chain uses TRBV3-1 (or the pseudogene TRBV3-2) and TRBJ2-7; 7 bases map to TRBD2. Material for sequencing was peripheral blood. The source of this sequence is a man between 65 and 85 years old with acute or convalescent COVID-19. This chain's CDR3 is CASSPGGSAEGYF. DNA of the CDR3: TGTGCCAGCAGCCCCGGGGGGAGCGCCGAGGGGTACTTC.